This T cell receptor (beta chain) was sequenced during a study of T cell repertoires in cytomegalovirus infection. Study context: The public TCR beta signatures pointed to both CMV infection and matching HLA type.

Notes on the study in general: Ex vivo responses were dominated by HLA-C-restricted CMV-specific TCR beta clonotypes. Pooled public TCR beta family frequency picked out CMV carriers with the relevant HLA.

This clonotype was counted between two and nine times. As yet, its antigen is unknown. Using its own MiXCR run on the reads, TCRdb lists one record per CDR3 protein. The sample records fewer than 250,000 distinct CDR3 sequences, over 9% being singletons. The germline V gene has CDR1 SGHTA and CDR2 FQGNSA. This CDR3 spans 15 amino acids. J lost 9 bases, V lost 5 bases, and 10 bases had no gene match. This sequence was found in a human donor in good health (CMV status not recorded). Some clones in this sample may be carry-over from other donors' samples. Sequencing was carried out using PBMCs. The rearrangement links TRBV7-2 to TRBJ1-6; TRBD1 matches 7 bases. As DNA, the CDR3 is TGTGCCAGCAGCCGTCTCACAGGGGATTTTTCACCCCTCCACTTT. It yields the protein CASSRLTGDFSPLHF.